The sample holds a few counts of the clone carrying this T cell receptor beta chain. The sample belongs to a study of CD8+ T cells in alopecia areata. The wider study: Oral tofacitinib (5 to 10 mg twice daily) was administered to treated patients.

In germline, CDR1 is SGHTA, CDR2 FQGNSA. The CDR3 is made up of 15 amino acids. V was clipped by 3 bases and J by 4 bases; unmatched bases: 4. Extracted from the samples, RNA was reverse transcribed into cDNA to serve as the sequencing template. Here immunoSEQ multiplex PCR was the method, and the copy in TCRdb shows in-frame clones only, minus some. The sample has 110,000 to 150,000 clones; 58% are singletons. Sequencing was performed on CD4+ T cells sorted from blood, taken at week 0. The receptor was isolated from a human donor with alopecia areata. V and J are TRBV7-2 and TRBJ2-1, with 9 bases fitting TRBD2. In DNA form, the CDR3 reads TGTGCCAGCAGCTTCAGCGGGGGGTCTTACAATGAGCAGTTCTTC. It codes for CASSFSGGSYNEQFF.